A single sample is the source of the 4 T cell receptor beta chains below, sequenced in a study of blood T cell repertoires in COVID-19. Clones were read by immunoSEQ multiplex PCR, and TCRdb kept only the in-frame ones, dropping some. The profile shows 650,000 to 800,000 clones, 75% to 90% of them singletons. Sequencing was performed on peripheral blood. These receptor sequences come from a woman in her late teens or twenties with acute or convalescent COVID-19.

V is TRBV29-1 and J is TRBJ1-2, with a tentative D call TRBD1 (6 bases). The CDR3 loop spans 12 amino acids. The germline V gene has CDR1 SQVTM and CDR2 ANQGSEA. Trimming pared 3 bases from V and 8 bases from J, leaving 13 bases between. The CDR3 bases are TGCAGCGTTGATCCGGCAGGGGTAGGCTACACCTTC. It specifies CSVDPAGVGYTF. The full variable domain, completed using reference TRBV29-1 and TRBJ1-2, is SAVISQKPSRDICQRGTSLTIQCQVDSQVTMMFWYRQQPGQSLTLIATANQGSEATYESGFVIDKFPISRPNLTFSTLTVSNMSPEDSSIYLCSVDPAGVGYTFGSGTRLTVV.

The V and J genes are TRBV25-1 and TRBJ1-5, with D unclear. CDR1 MGHDK and CDR2 SYGVNS come from the germline V gene. V gave up 1 base and J gave up 3 bases, with 13 bases separating them. This CDR3 has 16 residues. CDR3 sequence: CASSESEDGINQPQHF. The CDR3 nucleotides read TGTGCCAGCAGTGAATCAGAGGACGGGATCAATCAGCCCCAGCATTTT.

The genes are TRBV13 and TRBJ1-1; 8 positions match TRBD1. Trimming removed 3 bases from V and 0 bases from J; junction bases left unmatched: 9. Germline V CDR1 and CDR2: PRHDT, FYEKMQ (reference sequence). The CDR3 sequence is 17 residues long. The CDR3 spells CASSFLGTGLMNTEAFF. The CDR3 DNA reads TGTGCCAGCAGCTTTTTAGGGACAGGATTAATGAACACTGAAGCTTTCTTT. Looking up the rest from reference TRBV13 and TRBJ1-1 gives the full variable domain: AAGVIQSPRHLIKEKRETATLKCYPIPRHDTVYWYQQGPGQDPQFLISFYEKMQSDKGSIPDRFSAQQFSDYHSELNMSSLELGDSALYFCASSFLGTGLMNTEAFFGQGTRLTVV.

The chain combines TRBV29-1 with TRBJ2-1; 9 bases are a match to TRBD2. With V trimmed by 7 bases and J by 5 bases, 12 bases remained unmatched. The CDR3 contains 15 residues. Germline assignment: CDR1 SQVTM and CDR2 ANQGSEA. The CDR3 nucleotides are TGCAGCGCCCACAGGCGGGGGGGTGAGAACAATGAGCAGTTCTTC. It yields the protein CSAHRRGGENNEQFF.